These 27 T cell receptor beta chains originate from one sample sequenced in a study of blood T cell repertoires in COVID-19. Produced via immunoSEQ multiplex PCR; TCRdb's table is partial and in-frame only. Counted here are 250,000 or so clones, about 80% occurring once; the ten biggest clones make up roughly 3.6%. The sequencing input was PBMCs or T cells enriched from blood (not recorded which). The receptor set was obtained from a man between 45 and 60 years old who had recovered from COVID-19.

This clone came up once. The chain carries TRBV7-3 and TRBJ2-2, with TRBD1 identical over 8 bases. This CDR3 has 15 amino acids. J gave up 7 bases and V 2 bases, and 6 bases lay outside the gene matches. Germline assignment: CDR1 SGHTA and CDR2 FQGTGA. The CDR3 region is CASSLSQGAIGELFF. CDR3 sequence (DNA): TGTGCCAGCAGCTTATCCCAGGGGGCTATCGGGGAGCTGTTTTTT. The complete variable domain, with remaining parts taken from reference TRBV7-3 and TRBJ2-2, reads GAGVSQTPSNKVTEKGKYVELRCDPISGHTALYWYRQSLGQGPEFLIYFQGTGAADDSGLPNDRFFAVRPEGSVSTLKIQRTERGDSAVYLCASSLSQGAIGELFFGEGSRLTVL.

J is TRBJ1-3 and V is TRBV11-2; D is unclear. CDR1 is SGHAT, CDR2 FQNNGV, per germline. CDR3 length: 13 residues. The V end lost 5 bases, the J end lost 3 bases, and 8 bases lay between the germline ends. CDR3 amino acids: CASSQNHGNTIYF. For the CDR3, the DNA is TGTGCCAGCAGCCAGAATCATGGAAACACCATATATTTT.

This clone was found once. The chain employs TRBV9 and TRBJ1-2; D gene ambiguous. CDR3 length: 13 amino acids. Germline V lookup: CDR1 SGDLS, CDR2 YYNGEE. The V end was cut by 2 bases, the J end by 3 bases, with 8 bases between. The CDR3 sequence: CASSVNGDYGYTF. In nucleotides, the CDR3 is TGTGCCAGCAGCGTGAACGGGGACTATGGCTACACCTTC. The full variable domain, rest sourced from reference TRBV9 and TRBJ1-2, is DSGVTQTPKHLITATGQRVTLRCSPRSGDLSVYWYQQSLDQGLQFLIQYYNGEERAKGNILERFSAQQFPDLHSELNLSSLELGDSALYFCASSVNGDYGYTFGSGTRLTVV.

This clone was counted a few times. This chain links TRBV19 with TRBJ1-5; perhaps TRBD1 as D (5 bases). Germline CDR1 and CDR2: LNHDA and SQIVND (reference sequence). Trimming removed 10 bases from V and 2 bases from J, with 18 bases in between. This CDR3 is built from 15 residues. The CDR3, as DNA: TGTGCCACCCACGAGGGAGGGACTCGCAATCAGCCCCAGCATTTT. It specifies CATHEGGTRNQPQHF.

This clone was counted only a few times. The chain carries TRBV19 and TRBJ1-1, with D perhaps matching TRBD1 (5 bases). Germline V CDR1 and CDR2: LNHDA, SQIVND (reference sequence). With 5 bases removed from V and 2 bases from J, the gap between germline ends came to 9 bases. This CDR3 has 13 residues. The CDR3 loop reads CASSGGRNTEAFF. As DNA, the CDR3 is TGTGCCAGTAGTGGGGGGAGAAACACTGAAGCTTTCTTT.

The V gene is TRBV5-6, the J gene TRBJ2-5, with 7 bases lining up with TRBD1. Germline trimming cut 3 bases from V and 0 bases from J; bases unmatched to any gene: 2. Per the germline V gene, CDR1 is SGHDT and CDR2 is YYEEEE. This CDR3 contains 14 residues. The CDR3 DNA reads TGTGCCAGCAGCTCGGGACAGTACCAAGAGACCCAGTACTTC. This gives the protein CASSSGQYQETQYF.

The genes are TRBV11-3 and TRBJ2-1, with 10 bases aligning to TRBD2. Losses at the gene ends were 5 bases for V and 2 bases for J; bases not matched to a gene: 3. Per the germline V gene, CDR1 is SGHNT and CDR2 is YENEEA. The CDR3 is made up of 15 amino acids. The CDR3 reads CASSISGGAYNEQFF. The DNA of the CDR3 is TGTGCCAGCAGCATAAGCGGGGGGGCCTACAATGAGCAGTTCTTC.

The rearrangement joins TRBV5-8 to TRBJ2-3; 7 nucleotides agree with TRBD1. The length of the CDR3 is 14 residues. Germline CDR1 and CDR2: SGHTS and YDEGEE. The junction had 5 bases not matched to a gene; V was cut back by 5 bases and J by 2 bases. Here the CDR3 reads CASRQQGITDTQYF. The CDR3 nucleotides are TGTGCCAGCAGACAACAGGGGATCACAGATACGCAGTATTTT.

Here the CDR3 DNA reads TGCGCCAGCAGCACGCGATCCTACAATGAGCAGTTCTTC. Amino acid sequence: CASSTRSYNEQFF. The rearrangement uses TRBV5-1 and TRBJ2-1; D unresolved. The CDR3 consists of 13 residues. V gave up 4 bases and J gave up 1 base, with 6 bases separating them. Germline loops: CDR1 SGHRS, CDR2 YFSETQ.

The genes are TRBV6-5 and TRBJ2-2; no clear D gene. The CDR3 length is 12 residues. V lost 5 bases and J 4 bases, leaving 5 bases between the germline ends. CDR1 is MNHEY, CDR2 SVGAGI, per germline. CDR3 bases: TGTGCCAGCAGTCGGAGCACCGGGGAGCTGTTTTTT. This translates into CASSRSTGELFF.

V gene TRBV9 combines with J gene TRBJ2-7; the D gene is possibly TRBD2 (5 bases). Germline loops: CDR1 SGDLS, CDR2 YYNGEE. The length of the CDR3 is 14 residues. Trimming cost V 1 base and J 6 bases, with 14 bases left between them. The CDR3 bases are TGTGCCAGCAGCGTACGGGGTAGTTTAGGCGAGCAGTACTTC. Protein product: CASSVRGSLGEQYF. The full variable domain, its missing parts supplied by reference TRBV9 and TRBJ2-7, is DSGVTQTPKHLITATGQRVTLRCSPRSGDLSVYWYQQSLDQGLQFLIQYYNGEERAKGNILERFSAQQFPDLHSELNLSSLELGDSALYFCASSVRGSLGEQYFGPGTRLTVT.

This clone occurred once. The chain carries TRBV4-1 and TRBJ2-5, with TRBD1 matching over 8 bases. The CDR3 runs to 17 residues. Germline CDR1 and CDR2: MGHRA and YSYEKL. V gave up 2 bases and J gave up 2 bases; unmatched junction bases: 10. The CDR3 bases are TGCGCCAGCAGCCAATTTTACGGGACAGGTGCTCAAGAGACCCAGTACTTC. Translation: CASSQFYGTGAQETQYF.

The chain couples TRBV27 to TRBJ2-5; D perhaps matches TRBD1 (5 bases). The CDR3 has 15 residues. V was shortened by 0 bases and J by 7 bases, with 15 bases between the two germline ends. CDR1 is MNHEY and CDR2 is SMNVEV in the germline V gene (reference sequence). The CDR3 is CASSLSGAAKGTQYF. The CDR3 nucleotides are TGTGCCAGCAGTTTATCTGGGGCGGCAAAGGGGACCCAGTACTTC.

The chain carries TRBV4-2 and TRBJ1-1; TRBD1 might be the D (6 bases). The germline V gene has CDR1 LGHNA and CDR2 YNFKEQ. The CDR3 covers 16 residues. The V end was cut by 1 base, the J end by 1 base, with 13 bases between. CDR3 region: CASSQALDRQNTEAFF. CDR3 DNA: TGTGCCAGCAGCCAAGCCCTCGACAGGCAGAACACTGAAGCTTTCTTT.

This sequence joins TRBV5-1 and TRBJ1-1, with D possibly matching TRBD1 (5 bases). Trimming stripped 5 bases from V and 0 bases from J, with 8 bases between. CDR1 and CDR2 (germline): SGHRS, YFSETQ. This CDR3 is 13 amino acids long. The CDR3 region has the DNA TGCGCCAGCAGGACAGAAATGAACACTGAAGCTTTCTTT. It translates to CASRTEMNTEAFF.

The chain carries TRBV4-2 and TRBJ2-3, with 15 positions matching TRBD2. CDR3 length: 16 amino acids. Germline CDR1 reads LGHNA; CDR2 reads YNFKEQ. Trimming at V came to 1 base and at J to 8 bases, leaving 4 bases not matched to a gene. The CDR3 here is CASSQVPGLAGGTQYF. DNA of the CDR3: TGTGCCAGCAGCCAAGTTCCGGGACTAGCGGGGGGTACGCAGTATTTT.

The genes are TRBV5-1 and TRBJ1-5; 9 nucleotides match TRBD1. Unmatched junction bases numbered 3, after V lost 4 bases and J lost 1 base. Per germline, CDR1 SGHRS and CDR2 YFSETQ. The CDR3 spans 15 residues. The CDR3 DNA is TGCGCCAGCAGCCTCGGACAGGGGAGCAATCAGCCCCAGCATTTT. This sequence encodes CASSLGQGSNQPQHF.

The gene calls are TRBV4-1 and TRBJ2-5, with 11 bases that match TRBD1. The CDR3 is 16 residues long. V trimming: 3 bases; J trimming: 4 bases; junction bases outside the gene matches: 7. Germline values: CDR1 MGHRA, CDR2 YSYEKL. This chain's CDR3 is CASSQILDRGRETQYF. The CDR3 nucleotides read TGCGCCAGCAGCCAGATCCTGGACAGGGGGCGAGAGACCCAGTACTTC.

With regard to this clone: Mismatch with germline at one junction end may stem from a read error. The V gene is TRBV7-8, the J gene TRBJ2-1; TRBD2 agrees at 13 bases. There are 16 residues in the CDR3. Germline assignment: CDR1 SGHVS and CDR2 FQNEAQ. The CDR3 loop reads CASSLAGLAGNNEQFF. CDR3 DNA: TGTGCCAGCAGCCTAGCGGGACTAGCGGGGAACAATGAGCAGTTCTTC.

In the case of this clone: Compared with germline, one end of the junction differs, possibly owing to a read error. This chain links TRBV6-5 with TRBJ1-1, with a weak D call TRBD1 (5 bases). This CDR3 is 13 amino acids long. The germline CDR1 and CDR2 sequences are MNHEY and SVGAGI. CDR3 sequence (DNA): TGTGCCAGCAGTTACTCGGTAGGGGCGCGAAGGGAATTT. It yields the protein CASSYSVGARREF.

The chain has TRBV11-3 and TRBJ2-5, with D possibly being TRBD2 (6 bases). CDR1 SGHNT and CDR2 YENEEA come from the germline V gene. V was trimmed by 1 base and J by 4 bases, leaving 13 bases between them. This CDR3 is 15 amino acids long. This chain's CDR3 is CASSLVALGGETQYF. The CDR3 bases are TGTGCCAGCAGCTTAGTTGCTTTGGGGGGAGAGACCCAGTACTTC.

CDR3 sequence (DNA): TGCGCCAGCAGCCCCACAGGGGGTGACTATGGCTACACCTTC. Encoded protein: CASSPTGGDYGYTF. The chain has TRBV5-1 and TRBJ1-2; 8 bases agree with TRBD1. Germline V gives CDR1 SGHRS, CDR2 YFSETQ. V was clipped by 4 bases and J by 3 bases; unmatched bases: 5. The CDR3 has 14 residues.

The chain combines TRBV28 with TRBJ1-4; TRBD1 matches at 7 bases. The CDR3 length is 18 residues. The germline CDR1 and CDR2 sequences are MDHEN and SYDVKM. Germline trimming cut 5 bases from V and 4 bases from J; bases unmatched to any gene: 16. As DNA, the CDR3 is TGTGCCAGCAGTCCAATTCTTAGGTCGAGACAGGGTAATGAAAAACTGTTTTTT. It encodes CASSPILRSRQGNEKLFF. The variable domain in full, with the rest retrieved from reference TRBV28 and TRBJ1-4, is DVKVTQSSRYLVKRTGEKVFLECVQDMDHENMFWYRQDPGLGLRLIYFSYDVKMKEKGDIPEGYSVSREKKERFSLILESASTNQTSMYLCASSPILRSRQGNEKLFFGSGTQLSVL.

This clone was detected a few times. The chain has TRBV20-1 and TRBJ1-1; D unclear. V lost 3 bases and J 11 bases, leaving 19 bases between the germline ends. The CDR3 consists of 13 residues. Germline assignment: CDR1 DFQATT and CDR2 SNEGSKA (reference sequence). The CDR3 nucleotides read TGCAGTGCTAGTCGGTCCGAGCGGGCAGTCGCTTTCTTT. Protein: CSASRSERAVAFF.

This rearrangement joins TRBV12-5 to TRBJ1-5; TRBD1 agrees at 7 bases. Germline V gene data show CDR1 as LGHNT and CDR2 as FRNRAP. The CDR3 has 14 residues. The V segment lost 7 bases and the J segment 4 bases; nucleotides outside the gene matches: 7. The CDR3 sequence: CASAPTGQNQPQHF. CDR3 in DNA: TGTGCTAGTGCCCCGACAGGGCAAAATCAGCCCCAGCATTTT.

The V call is TRBV7-6, the J call TRBJ2-2; no firm D call. Germline V gene lookup returns CDR1 SGHVS and CDR2 FNYEAQ. CDR3 size: 16 residues. V gave up 2 bases and J gave up 3 bases, with 13 bases separating them. CDR3 DNA sequence: TGTGCCAGCAGCTTATACCTAGATGGGTACACCGGGGAGCTGTTTTTT. Protein sequence: CASSLYLDGYTGELFF.

This clone was detected a few times. V gene TRBV19 combines with J gene TRBJ1-6; D might be TRBD1 (6 bases). CDR1 and CDR2 from the germline V gene are LNHDA and SQIVND (reference sequence). Trimming removed 2 bases at V and 5 bases at J, with 7 bases between. The CDR3 is 14 residues long. CDR3 loop: CASSIWTDNSPLHF. The CDR3 DNA reads TGTGCCAGTAGTATATGGACAGATAATTCACCCCTCCACTTT.